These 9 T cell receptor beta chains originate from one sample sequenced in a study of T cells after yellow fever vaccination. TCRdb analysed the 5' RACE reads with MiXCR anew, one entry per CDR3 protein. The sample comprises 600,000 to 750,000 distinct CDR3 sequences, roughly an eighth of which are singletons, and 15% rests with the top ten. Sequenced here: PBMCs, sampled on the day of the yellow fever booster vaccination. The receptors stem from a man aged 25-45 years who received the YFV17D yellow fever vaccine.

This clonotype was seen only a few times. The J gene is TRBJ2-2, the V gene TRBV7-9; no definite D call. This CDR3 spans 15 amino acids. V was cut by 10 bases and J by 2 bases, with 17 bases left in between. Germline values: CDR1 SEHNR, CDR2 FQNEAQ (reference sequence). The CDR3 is CATHRGALNTGELFF. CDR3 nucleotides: TGTGCCACCCACCGAGGAGCGCTAAACACCGGGGAGCTGTTTTTT.

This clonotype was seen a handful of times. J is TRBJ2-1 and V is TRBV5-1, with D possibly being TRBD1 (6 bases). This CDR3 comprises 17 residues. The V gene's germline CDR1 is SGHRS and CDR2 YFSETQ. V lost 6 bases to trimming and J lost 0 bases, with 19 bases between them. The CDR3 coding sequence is TGCGCCAGCACTTTGGGTTGGGGGCATGGCTCCTACAATGAGCAGTTCTTC. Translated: CASTLGWGHGSYNEQFF. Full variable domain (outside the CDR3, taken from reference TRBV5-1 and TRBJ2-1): KAGVTQTPRYLIKTRGQQVTLSCSPISGHRSVSWYQQTPGQGLQFLFEYFSETQRNKGNFPGRFSGRQFSNSRSEMNVSTLELGDSALYLCASTLGWGHGSYNEQFFGPGTRLTVL.

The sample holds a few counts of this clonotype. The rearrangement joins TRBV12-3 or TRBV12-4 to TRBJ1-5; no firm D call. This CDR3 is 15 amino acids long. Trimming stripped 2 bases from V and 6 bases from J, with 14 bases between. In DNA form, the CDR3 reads TGTGCCAGCAGTTTAACAGCGGGGATGGCTCAGCCCCAGCATTTT. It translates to CASSLTAGMAQPQHF.

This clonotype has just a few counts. CDR3: CASRTLGDNEQFF. DNA of the CDR3: TGCGCCAGCAGGACACTAGGGGACAATGAGCAGTTCTTC. The V call is TRBV5-1, the J call TRBJ2-1; tentatively, D is TRBD1 or TRBD2 (5 bases each). The CDR3 is 13 amino acids. Trimming shortened V by 5 bases and J by 5 bases, and 11 bases separated the two germline ends. Germline V gene lookup returns CDR1 SGHRS and CDR2 YFSETQ.

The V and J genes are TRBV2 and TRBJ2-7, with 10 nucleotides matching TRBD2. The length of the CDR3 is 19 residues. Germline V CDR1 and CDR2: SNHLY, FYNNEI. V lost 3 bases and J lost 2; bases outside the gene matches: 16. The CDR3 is CASSEQGVSLAGGTYEQYF. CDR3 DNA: TGTGCCAGCAGTGAGCAGGGTGTATCGTTAGCGGGAGGAACCTACGAGCAGTACTTC.

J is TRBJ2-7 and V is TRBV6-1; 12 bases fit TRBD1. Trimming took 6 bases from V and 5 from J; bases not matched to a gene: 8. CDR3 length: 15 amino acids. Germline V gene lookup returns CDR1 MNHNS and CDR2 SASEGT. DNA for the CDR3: TGTGCCAGCAGACTTTCGGGACAGGGGGCCCACGAGCAGTACTTC. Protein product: CASRLSGQGAHEQYF.

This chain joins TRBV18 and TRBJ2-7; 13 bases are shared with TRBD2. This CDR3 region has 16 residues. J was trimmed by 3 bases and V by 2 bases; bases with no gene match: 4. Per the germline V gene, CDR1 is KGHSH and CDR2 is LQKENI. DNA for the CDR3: TGTGCCAGCTCACCAACCGGGACTAGCGGGATCTACGAGCAGTACTTC. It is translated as CASSPTGTSGIYEQYF.

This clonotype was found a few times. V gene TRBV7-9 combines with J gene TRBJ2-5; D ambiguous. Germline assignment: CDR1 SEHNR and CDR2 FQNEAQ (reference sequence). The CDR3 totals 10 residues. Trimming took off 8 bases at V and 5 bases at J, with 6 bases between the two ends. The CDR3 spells CASARETQYF. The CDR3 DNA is TGTGCCAGCGCGAGGGAGACCCAGTACTTC.

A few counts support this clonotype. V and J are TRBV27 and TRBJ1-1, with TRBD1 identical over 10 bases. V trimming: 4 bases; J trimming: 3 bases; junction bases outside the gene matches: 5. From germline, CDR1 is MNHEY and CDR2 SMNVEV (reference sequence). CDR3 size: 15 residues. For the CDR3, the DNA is TGTGCCAGCAGTTCCCACGGGACAGGGGACACTGAAGCTTTCTTT. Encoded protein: CASSSHGTGDTEAFF.